This TCR beta chain was obtained from a study of human T cells and chemical hapten exposure. Across the whole study: Each patch test put 0.01% DPC on the upper back, and results were read at 6 days.

TCRdb fed the RACE reads into MiXCR, producing one record per CDR3 protein. Among over 85,000 distinct CDR3 sequences, roughly a tenth were seen once, and the ten largest hold about 2%. This clonotype was observed a handful of times. Specified time point: patch test 2, 6 weeks after DPC sensitization. As for treatment: therapeutic diphenylcyclopropenone sensitization with weekly scalp DPC. With 5 bases clipped from V and 3 bases from J, the junction kept 5 bases outside the gene matches. Germline lookup yields CDR1 SGHVS and CDR2 FNYEAQ. The CDR3 spans 17 residues. The chain uses TRBV7-6 and TRBJ2-2; TRBD2 matches 14 bases. The sequence was obtained from a woman between 35 and 50 years old with alopecia areata. Some clones in this sample may be carry-over from other donors' samples. Sequenced here: whole blood, sampled in connection with sensitization to the hapten diphenylcyclopropenone (DPC). For the CDR3, the DNA is TGTGCCAGCAGCCGGACTAGCGGGAGGACGTACACCGGGGAGCTGTTTTTT. Its translation: CASSRTSGRTYTGELFF.